This T cell receptor (beta chain) was recovered during a study of blood T cell repertoires in COVID-19. Turning to the study itself: Samples came from the United States, Italy and Spain, spanning acute and convalescent COVID-19. The analysed material was cDNA or gDNA that came from T cells, B-cell-depleted T cells, or PBMCs.

Sequencing was performed with immunoSEQ multiplex PCR; in TCRdb, only in-frame clones are kept and a portion is missing. The table records about 310,000 clones, over 75% of them present only once. This CDR3 is built from 13 residues. V lost 0 bases to trimming and J lost 5 bases, with 10 bases between them. The germline gives CDR1 GTSNPN, CDR2 SVGIG (reference sequence). The chain carries TRBV30 and TRBJ1-1; unclear D gene. This clonotype was obtained from a man aged 50-59 years with active or convalescent COVID-19. Sequenced input: peripheral blood. The CDR3 spells CAWSVSSVTEAFF. The CDR3 DNA is TGTGCCTGGAGTGTATCTTCGGTGACTGAAGCTTTCTTT.